This T cell receptor beta chain was found in a study of memory CD4+ T cells and cytomegalovirus serostatus. Method: immunoSEQ multiplex PCR; TCRdb's copy keeps in-frame clones and lacks some. The top ten hold approximately 4.5% of the sample, which has about 62,000 clones, more than 75% seen once. The sort gate was single viable CD3+CD4+CD8-CD45RO+ cells for memory CD4+ T cells. Donors' CMV status reflects serum IgG against pp150, pp28, p38, p52. Germline-derived CDR1 and CDR2 are MNHNS and SASEGT. Trimming cost V 4 bases and J 1 base; bases outside gene matches: 5. The CDR3 loop spans 15 amino acids.

The rearrangement uses TRBV6-1 and TRBJ1-1; 8 bases align to TRBD1. The TCR was taken from an adult in good health and CMV-seropositive. Sequencing input: memory CD4+ T cells from blood. The CDR3 reads CASSGQGLQNTEAFF. CDR3 DNA: TGTGCCAGCAGTGGACAGGGGCTCCAGAACACTGAAGCTTTCTTT.